This T cell receptor beta chain was captured by sequencing in a study of T cells in Graves' hyperthyroidism and ophthalmopathy. Findings of the study overall: Researchers found most expanded thyroid clonotypes above 0.001 in blood as well. Ophthalmopathy could be told apart from stable hyperthyroidism with a 13 V-J model.

Newly diagnosed patients aged 18 to 65 had hyperthyroidism of under 2 months' duration. Amplification yielded TCR beta CDR3 regions, with RNA transcripts as the source. The study used the HTBI primer set for a first-round RT-PCR of the TCR CDR3. TCRdb called the multiplex PCR reads again in MiXCR, with one record for every CDR3 protein. This sample carries a few hundred thousand distinct CDR3 sequences, 35% to 55% of them seen once, and the ten largest clones take around 7.7%. Many counts were recorded for this clonotype. Its target is unknown. Germline loops: CDR1 DFQATT, CDR2 SNEGSKA (reference sequence). The CDR3 has 17 amino acids. V lost 1 base to trimming and J lost 4 bases, with 22 bases between them.

Sequenced: peripheral blood or thyroid tissue (not recorded which). The chain carries TRBV20-1 and TRBJ2-5; either TRBD1 or TRBD2 may supply D (7 bases each). The clonotype comes from a woman under 30 with Graves' hyperthyroidism. The CDR3 coding sequence is TGCAGTGCTAGAGTTGGCAGGGGGAGGGCGGGAAGAGAGACCCAGTACTTC. Its translation: CSARVGRGRAGRETQYF.